Presented here are 6 T cell receptor beta chains from one specimen sequenced in a study of T cell repertoires in cytomegalovirus infection. Each CDR3 protein gets one entry after TCRdb re-called the reads with MiXCR. The data show about 260,000 distinct CDR3 sequences, approximately 8.3% seen once. The sample was PBMCs. These receptors were obtained from a human donor in good health (CMV status not recorded). Some clones in this sample may be carry-over from other donors' samples.

This clonotype occurred many times. V usage is TRBV12-3 or TRBV12-4 and J usage is TRBJ2-1; 9 bases match TRBD2. V shed 4 bases, J shed 0 bases, and the junction held 1 base outside the gene matches. The CDR3 runs to 15 residues. The CDR3 here is CASSSSGNSYNEQFF. CDR3 DNA: TGTGCCAGCAGTTCTAGCGGGAACTCCTACAATGAGCAGTTCTTC.

This clonotype was seen at least ten times. V usage is TRBV7-8 and J usage is TRBJ2-3, with 10 nucleotides matching TRBD2. Germline CDR1 reads SGHVS; CDR2 reads FQNEAQ. Germline trimming cut 1 base from V and 3 bases from J; bases unmatched to any gene: 4. The CDR3 spans 16 residues. The CDR3 nucleotides are TGTGCCAGCAGCTTAGGTCTAGCGGGGGTGACAGATACGCAGTATTTT. Its translation: CASSLGLAGVTDTQYF. Full variable domain (missing parts from reference TRBV7-8 and TRBJ2-3): GAGVSQSPRYKVAKRGQDVALRCDPISGHVSLFWYQQALGQGPEFLTYFQNEAQLDKSGLPSDRFFAERPEGSVSTLKIQRTQQEDSAVYLCASSLGLAGVTDTQYFGPGTRLTVL.

This clonotype was seen many times. This chain uses TRBV6-6 with TRBJ2-3; D possibly matches TRBD1 or TRBD2 (5 bases each). Deletions cut 0 bases from V and 1 base from J, with 17 bases between. The CDR3 runs to 18 residues. Per germline, CDR1 MNHNY and CDR2 SVGAGI (reference sequence). CDR3 sequence (DNA): TGTGCCAGCAGTTACTCGAAGGGACCAAGCTCGGGCACAGATACGCAGTATTTT. Protein: CASSYSKGPSSGTDTQYF.

This clonotype came up many times. This chain connects TRBV7-2 to TRBJ1-3; D not resolved. Trimming pared 5 bases from V and 0 bases from J, leaving 11 bases between. The CDR3 length is 15 residues. CDR1 and CDR2 from the germline V gene are SGHTA and FQGNSA. Here the CDR3 DNA reads TGTGCCAGCAGCGAAGACTTCCACTCTGGAAACACCATATATTTT. The encoded protein is CASSEDFHSGNTIYF.

This clonotype was counted many times. The J gene is TRBJ2-2, the V gene TRBV7-9; 13 positions agree with TRBD2. The CDR3 has 19 residues. Germline V lookup: CDR1 SEHNR, CDR2 FQNEAQ (reference sequence). Unmatched junction bases numbered 11, after V lost 3 bases and J lost 4 bases. Here the CDR3 reads CASSLTPLAGGQSTGELFF. CDR3 DNA sequence: TGTGCCAGCAGCTTGACGCCACTAGCGGGGGGGCAGAGCACCGGGGAGCTGTTTTTT.

The chain uses TRBV29-1 and TRBJ1-1, with D uncertain. Trimming shortened V by 2 bases and J by 2 bases, and 3 bases separated the two germline ends. The germline gives CDR1 SQVTM, CDR2 ANQGSEA. The CDR3 loop spans 11 amino acids. CDR3 nucleotides: TGCAGCGTTGAACCTAACACTGAAGCTTTCTTT. It is translated as CSVEPNTEAFF. Drawing the rest from reference TRBV29-1 and TRBJ1-1, the complete variable domain is SAVISQKPSRDICQRGTSLTIQCQVDSQVTMMFWYRQQPGQSLTLIATANQGSEATYESGFVIDKFPISRPNLTFSTLTVSNMSPEDSSIYLCSVEPNTEAFFGQGTRLTVV.